Presented here are 9 T cell receptor beta chains from one specimen sequenced in a study of CD8+ T cells in alopecia areata. Extracted RNA was reverse transcribed into cDNA, the sequencing template. TCRdb's copy holds only in-frame clones and misses some; the assay was immunoSEQ multiplex PCR. The sample carries tens of thousands of clones, roughly 30% recorded once. The treatment here: oral pan-JAK inhibitor, 5-10 mg twice daily. The starting material was CD8+ T cells sorted from blood, obtained at week 4, from a patient treated with tofacitinib. The receptors derive from a human donor with alopecia areata.

Here the CDR3 DNA reads TGTGCCAGCAGCCACTTTGGGGCAGAGAAAGAGACCCAGTACTTC. As protein: CASSHFGAEKETQYF. The rearrangement joins TRBV7-2 to TRBJ2-5, with D possibly TRBD1 on 5 matching bases. V was pared by 5 bases and J by 3 bases, with 16 bases between. CDR3 length: 15 amino acids. In germline, CDR1 is SGHTA, CDR2 FQGNSA.

This clone was recorded a few times. V is TRBV7-9 and J is TRBJ2-5, with D possibly TRBD2 on 5 matching bases. V was shortened by 4 bases and J by 3 bases, with 21 bases between the two germline ends. The CDR3 totals 17 residues. From germline, CDR1 is SEHNR and CDR2 FQNEAQ (reference sequence). The CDR3 region has the DNA TGTGCCAGCAGCTCCCCGGCTGAGGAGGCCGGAGAAGAGACCCAGTACTTC. Translating it yields CASSSPAEEAGEETQYF. Full variable domain (outside the CDR3, taken from reference TRBV7-9 and TRBJ2-5): DTGVSQNPRHKITKRGQNVTFRCDPISEHNRLYWYRQTLGQGPEFLTYFQNEAQLEKSRLLSDRFSAERPKGSFSTLEIQRTEQGDSAMYLCASSSPAEEAGEETQYFGPGTRLLVL.

The chain carries TRBV6-5 and TRBJ2-7, with 8 bases identical to TRBD1. The germline gives CDR1 MNHEY, CDR2 SVGAGI. The CDR3 is 13 amino acids. The V segment lost 5 bases and the J segment 5 bases; nucleotides outside the gene matches: 5. The CDR3 loop is CASSEVTGDEQYF. DNA of the CDR3: TGTGCCAGCAGTGAAGTGACAGGGGACGAGCAGTACTTC.

This clone was counted a few times. CDR3: CASTPDGGGEQFF. The CDR3 DNA follows: TGTGCCAGCACCCCGGACGGGGGCGGAGAGCAGTTCTTC. The chain combines TRBV7-9 with TRBJ2-1; D might be TRBD1 or TRBD2, each matching 6 bases. This CDR3 is 13 amino acids long. Germline assignment: CDR1 SEHNR and CDR2 FQNEAQ (reference sequence). Trimming took 7 bases from V and 10 from J, leaving 17 bases between them.

The chain links TRBV7-9 to TRBJ1-1; a possible D gene is TRBD1 (5 bases). The CDR3 is 13 amino acids. Trimming removed 2 bases at V and 8 bases at J, with 12 bases between. Per the germline V gene, CDR1 is SEHNR and CDR2 is FQNEAQ (reference sequence). DNA of the CDR3: TGTGCCAGCAGCTTACCCGGGGGGGTCGAAGCTTTCTTT. This codes for CASSLPGGVEAFF.

The chain recombines TRBV6-5 with TRBJ2-1; D may correspond to TRBD1 or TRBD2 (5 bases each). The V and J ends lost 2 bases and 6 bases respectively, with 11 bases between them. The CDR3 spans 14 residues. Germline V lookup: CDR1 MNHEY, CDR2 SVGAGI. For the CDR3, the DNA is TGTGCCAGCAGTTACCGGGACGGGTTCAATGAGCAGTTCTTC. It encodes CASSYRDGFNEQFF.

The chain carries TRBV29-1 and TRBJ2-7; D possibly corresponds to TRBD2 (7 bases). With 7 bases removed from V and 2 bases from J, the gap between germline ends came to 15 bases. The CDR3 is made up of 13 amino acids. Germline V gives CDR1 SQVTM, CDR2 ANQGSEA. The CDR3 DNA follows: TGCAGCGCCGAGGGGGGGGTCCCCTACGAGCAGTACTTC. The encoded protein is CSAEGGVPYEQYF.

The V call is TRBV5-1, the J call TRBJ2-7; 9 bases agree with TRBD1. The CDR3 runs 15 residues. CDR1 and CDR2 from the germline V gene are SGHRS and YFSETQ. V shed 5 bases, J shed 6 bases, and the junction held 12 bases outside the gene matches. The CDR3 region is CASRPPGQGLREQYF. The DNA of the CDR3 is TGCGCCAGCAGGCCACCGGGACAGGGTCTCCGCGAGCAGTACTTC. The entire variable domain, with the rest obtained from reference TRBV5-1 and TRBJ2-7, is as follows: KAGVTQTPRYLIKTRGQQVTLSCSPISGHRSVSWYQQTPGQGLQFLFEYFSETQRNKGNFPGRFSGRQFSNSRSEMNVSTLELGDSALYLCASRPPGQGLREQYFGPGTRLTVT.

As regards this clone: It may be a read error: a sequence one base away is much more abundant. The genes are TRBV6-5 and TRBJ2-5; no definite D call. Per germline, CDR1 MNHEY and CDR2 SVGAGI. V was clipped by 6 bases and J by 5 bases, with 4 bases between them. This CDR3 has 10 residues. The CDR3 region has the DNA TGTGCCAGCAGGGGGGAGACCCAGTACTTC. Protein sequence: CASRGETQYF.